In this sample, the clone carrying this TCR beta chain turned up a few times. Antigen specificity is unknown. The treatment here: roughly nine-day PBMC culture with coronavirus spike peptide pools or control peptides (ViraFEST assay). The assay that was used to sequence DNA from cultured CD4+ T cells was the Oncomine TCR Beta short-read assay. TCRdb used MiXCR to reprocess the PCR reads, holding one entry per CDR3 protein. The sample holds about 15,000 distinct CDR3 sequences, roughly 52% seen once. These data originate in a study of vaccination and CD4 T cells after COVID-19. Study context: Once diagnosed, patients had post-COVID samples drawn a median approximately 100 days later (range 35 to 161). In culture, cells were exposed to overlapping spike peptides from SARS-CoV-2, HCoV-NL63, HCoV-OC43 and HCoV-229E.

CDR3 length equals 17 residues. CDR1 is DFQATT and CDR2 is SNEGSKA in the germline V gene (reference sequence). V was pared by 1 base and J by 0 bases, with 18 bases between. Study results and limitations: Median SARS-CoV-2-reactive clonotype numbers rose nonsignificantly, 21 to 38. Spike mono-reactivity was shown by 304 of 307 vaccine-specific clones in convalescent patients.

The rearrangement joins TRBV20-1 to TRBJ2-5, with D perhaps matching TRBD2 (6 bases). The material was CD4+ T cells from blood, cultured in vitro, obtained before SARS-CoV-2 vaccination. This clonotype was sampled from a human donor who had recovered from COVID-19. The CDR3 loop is CSARALQASAYQETQYF. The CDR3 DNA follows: TGCAGTGCTAGAGCCCTCCAGGCTAGCGCGTACCAAGAGACCCAGTACTTC.